Listed below are T cell receptor beta chains from one sample, sequenced in a study of cytomegalovirus exposure and HLA in healthy donors. Some clones are missing from TCRdb's copy, which holds only in-frame ones; the method was immunoSEQ multiplex PCR. Here the sample spans approximately 170,000 clones, approximately 80% being singletons. Input material: PBMCs. The receptors originated from a woman aged 50 to 65 in good health and CMV-seropositive. Both conserved end residues are part of each CDR3. The order of the fields is J gene, D gene, CDR3 length, V gene, clone size, CDR3 DNA, CDR3 protein. D genes are given only for firm matches. A clone size is listed for some rows: how often the clone was seen (once, few, many), or a class if it is expanded.

>TRBJ1-5|NA|16|TRBV7-2|NA
TGTGCCAGCAGCTTAGCGGGCCCAGGTTTAAGTCAGCCCCAGCATTTT
CASSLAGPGLSQPQHF
>TRBJ2-2|TRBD1|14|TRBV9|NA
TGTGCCAGCACGGGGACAGGGAACACCGGGGAGCTGTTTTTT
CASTGTGNTGELFF
>TRBJ2-4|NA|14|TRBV4-1|NA
TGCGCCAGCAGCCAAGAAACTCCGGTAAACATTCAGTACTTC
CASSQETPVNIQYF
>TRBJ2-2|NA|16|TRBV7-6|NA
TGTGCCAGCAGCTTAATAGGCACAGGGAGCACCGGGGAGCTGTTTTTT
CASSLIGTGSTGELFF
>TRBJ2-7|NA|17|TRBV9|NA
TGTGCCAGCAGCCCACACCCGGTCGCTTTAAAGGAGGTACGGCAGTACTTC
CASSPHPVALKEVRQYF
>TRBJ2-3|TRBD2|16|TRBV5-1|once
TGCGCCAGCAGCTTGGGACTAGCGGGAGACGCAGATACGCAGTATTTT
CASSLGLAGDADTQYF
>TRBJ1-3|NA|14|TRBV7-8|NA
TGTGCCAGCAGCCCCCGAGAAACTGGAAACACCATATATTTT
CASSPRETGNTIYF
>TRBJ2-7|TRBD1|14|TRBV27|NA
TGTGCCAGCAGTTTCCCCCCGGGACAGGGCGAGCAGTACTTC
CASSFPPGQGEQYF
>TRBJ1-2|TRBD1|15|TRBV4-1|NA
TGCGCCAGCAGCCAAACAGGGGGCTTTAACTATGGCTACACCTTC
CASSQTGGFNYGYTF
>TRBJ2-3|NA|15|TRBV18|NA
TGTGCCAGCTCACCACGGGGGGGGGCGACAGATACGCAGTATTTT
CASSPRGGATDTQYF
>TRBJ2-5|NA|11|TRBV30|NA
TGTGCCTGGAGTAATGGCGAGACCCAGTACTTC
CAWSNGETQYF
>TRBJ1-5|NA|13|TRBV6-6|NA
TGTGCCAGCAGTTACCGAGGAGGACAGCCCCAGCATTTT
CASSYRGGQPQHF
>TRBJ1-1|NA|11|TRBV7-9|few
TGTTCCAGCTCGAACAGCTTTGAAGCTTTCTTT
CSSSNSFEAFF
>TRBJ2-4|NA|16|TRBV7-9|NA
TGTTCCAGCAGCGAGTCAGGGACTTTAGCCAAAAACATTCAGTACTTC
CSSSESGTLAKNIQYF
>TRBJ1-5|TRBD1|14|TRBV11-2|NA
TGTGCCAGCAGCGCAGGACAGGGTGGACAGCCCCAGCATTTT
CASSAGQGGQPQHF
>TRBJ2-2|NA|14|TRBV7-9|NA
TGTGCCAGCAGCTTGGACAGCCCTCCCGGGGAGCTGTTTTTT
CASSLDSPPGELFF
>TRBJ2-3|TRBD1|14|TRBV29-1|NA
TGCAGCGTTGAAGATCGACAGGGGGCAGATACGCAGTATTTT
CSVEDRQGADTQYF
>TRBJ1-6|TRBD1|14|TRBV6-5|NA
TGTGCCAGCAGCGGGGACAGGGAGGTTTCACCCCTCCACTTT
CASSGDREVSPLHF
>TRBJ2-7|NA|14|TRBV19|NA
TGTGCCAGTAGTCAAGACTACTTCGACTACGAGCAGTACTTC
CASSQDYFDYEQYF
>TRBJ2-1|TRBD2|15|TRBV11-3|NA
TGTGCCAGCAGTGTCGACGGGCGGGAGTTTGATGAGCAGTTCTTC
CASSVDGREFDEQFF
>TRBJ2-3|NA|14|TRBV15|NA
TGTGCCACCAGCACTAGCCTCGCTTCAGATACGCAGTATTTT
CATSTSLASDTQYF
>TRBJ2-3|NA|16|TRBV10-3|few
TGTGCCATCAGTGAGTCCAAGCGGGCGGACACAGATACGCAGTATTTT
CAISESKRADTDTQYF
>TRBJ1-2|TRBD1|15|TRBV6-5|NA
TGTGCCAGCAGTATGGGAGGGACAGGGACCTATGGCTACACCTTC
CASSMGGTGTYGYTF
>TRBJ2-2|TRBD2|18|TRBV7-2|NA
TGTGCCAGCAGCGAGGGGGGACTAGCGGGATCGAACACCGGGGAGCTGTTTTTT
CASSEGGLAGSNTGELFF
>TRBJ1-4|TRBD1|16|TRBV5-1|NA
TGCGCCAGCAGCTTGGAGAGGACAGGGGGCGGCGAAAAACTGTTTTTT
CASSLERTGGGEKLFF
>TRBJ2-7|NA|13|TRBV5-8|NA
TGTGCCAGCAGCCCACTGACTAGTCCCGAGCAGTACTTC
CASSPLTSPEQYF
>TRBJ1-1|NA|14|TRBV6-4|once
TGTGCCAGCAGTGCTGCAGGGGAGAACACTGAAGCTTTCTTT
CASSAAGENTEAFF
>TRBJ2-7|TRBD1|14|TRBV4-2|NA
TGTGCCAGCGCCCCCGGGACAGGGTCGTACGAGCAGTACTTC
CASAPGTGSYEQYF
>TRBJ2-3|NA|17|TRBV9|NA
TGTGCCAGCAGCGAGGGGATAGCAGGAGTGTGGGCAGATACGCAGTATTTT
CASSEGIAGVWADTQYF
>TRBJ2-2|TRBD2|15|TRBV9|NA
TGTGCCAGCAGGCGGGGGGGCTCAGGCACCGGGGAGCTGTTTTTT
CASRRGGSGTGELFF
>TRBJ2-2|NA|14|TRBV9|NA
TGTGCCAGCAGCGTGCGGGCGGGCACCGGGGAGCTGTTTTTT
CASSVRAGTGELFF
>TRBJ2-1|TRBD2|16|TRBV7-2|NA
TGTGCCAGCAGCTTAGAGGGCGGGAGCTCCTACAATGAGCAGTTCTTC
CASSLEGGSSYNEQFF
>TRBJ2-1|TRBD1|17|TRBV5-6|NA
TGTGCCAGCAGCTTGTTGGCCGGGACAGGCCAGCCAAATGAGCAGTTCTTC
CASSLLAGTGQPNEQFF
>TRBJ1-1|TRBD1|14|TRBV15|NA
TGTGCCACCAGCACCTTATCTGGACAGGGATCGGCTTTCTTT
CATSTLSGQGSAFF
>TRBJ2-3|NA|15|TRBV5-1|NA
TGCGCCAGCAGCTTAACAGGGTACAGCACAGATACGCAGTATTTT
CASSLTGYSTDTQYF
>TRBJ1-3|NA|13|TRBV30|NA
TGTGCCTGGATCAGGGACTCTGGAAACACCATATATTTT
CAWIRDSGNTIYF
>TRBJ1-3|NA|11|TRBV9|NA
TGTGCCAGCACTGGCGGAAACACCATATATTTT
CASTGGNTIYF
>TRBJ1-1|NA|14|TRBV10-1|NA
TGCGCCAGCCAGGACACTACGCGCCCCACTGAAGCTTTCTTT
CASQDTTRPTEAFF
>TRBJ1-2|NA|13|TRBV4-3|NA
TGCGCCAGCAGCCTGGACGGAGGCTATGGCTACACCTTC
CASSLDGGYGYTF
>TRBJ2-7|TRBD2|19|TRBV4-1|few
TGCGCCAGCAGCAAAGACAGGCTAGCGGGTGCGGGGAGTCCCTACGAGCAGTACTTC
CASSKDRLAGAGSPYEQYF
>TRBJ2-3|TRBD1|16|TRBV4-1|once
TGCGCCAGCAGCCGAGGGACAGGGACTTCCACAGATACGCAGTATTTT
CASSRGTGTSTDTQYF